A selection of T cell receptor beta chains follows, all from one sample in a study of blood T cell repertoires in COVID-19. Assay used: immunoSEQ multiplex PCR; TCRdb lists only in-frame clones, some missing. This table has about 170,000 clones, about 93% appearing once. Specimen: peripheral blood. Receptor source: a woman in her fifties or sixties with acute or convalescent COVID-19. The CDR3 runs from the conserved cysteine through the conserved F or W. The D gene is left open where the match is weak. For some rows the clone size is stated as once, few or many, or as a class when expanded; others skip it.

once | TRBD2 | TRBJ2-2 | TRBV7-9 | CASSPGLASNTGELFF | TGTGCCAGCAGCCCGGGACTAGCCTCAAACACCGGGGAGCTGTTTTTT
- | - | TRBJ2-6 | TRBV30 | CACSGGAGANVLTF | TGTGCCTGCTCCGGAGGTGCTGGGGCCAACGTCCTGACTTTC
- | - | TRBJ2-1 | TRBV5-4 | CASSSPRGSDEQFF | TGTGCCAGCAGCTCCCCACGAGGGTCCGATGAGCAGTTCTTC
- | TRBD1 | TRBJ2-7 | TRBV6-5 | CASSSPRQGLSYEQYF | TGTGCCAGCAGTTCCCCCCGACAGGGGCTCTCCTACGAGCAGTACTTC
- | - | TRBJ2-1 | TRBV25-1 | CASSETLGGNEQFF | TGTGCCAGCAGTGAGACCCTAGGGGGCAATGAGCAGTTCTTC
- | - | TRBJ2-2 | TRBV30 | CAWSVGGATGELFF | TGTGCCTGGAGTGTAGGGGGGGCGACCGGGGAGCTGTTTTTT
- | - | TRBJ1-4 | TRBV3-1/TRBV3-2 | CASSHLGSGHFNEKLFF | TGTGCCAGCAGCCACCTGGGTTCAGGACACTTTAATGAAAAACTGTTTTTT
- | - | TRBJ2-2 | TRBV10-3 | CATRRLGADTGELFF | TGTGCCACCCGGAGGTTGGGGGCTGACACCGGGGAGCTGTTTTTT
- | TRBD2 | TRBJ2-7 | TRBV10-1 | CASSDLAGDEQYF | TGCGCCAGCAGTGACCTAGCGGGGGACGAGCAGTACTTC
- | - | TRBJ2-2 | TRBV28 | CASSSQGWATGELFF | TGTGCCAGCAGCTCACAGGGATGGGCCACCGGGGAGCTGTTTTTT
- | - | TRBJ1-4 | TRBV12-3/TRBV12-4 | CASARQANEKLFF | TGTGCCAGCGCGCGACAGGCTAATGAAAAACTGTTTTTT
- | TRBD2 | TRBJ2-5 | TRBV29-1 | CSVKRGGRGETQYF | TGCAGCGTCAAACGCGGGGGAAGAGGAGAGACCCAGTACTTC
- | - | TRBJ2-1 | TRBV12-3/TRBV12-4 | CASSPSTVSEQFF | TGTGCCAGCAGTCCCTCGACAGTTAGTGAGCAGTTCTTC
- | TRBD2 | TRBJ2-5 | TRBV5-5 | CASSLETSGDLQETQYF | TGTGCCAGCAGCTTGGAGACTAGCGGGGATCTTCAAGAGACCCAGTACTTC
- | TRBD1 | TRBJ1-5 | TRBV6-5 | CASRTRQGRQPQHF | TGTGCCAGCAGAACTCGACAGGGGAGGCAGCCCCAGCATTTT
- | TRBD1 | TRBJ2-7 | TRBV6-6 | CATRTGYEQYF | TGTGCCACCAGGACAGGGTACGAGCAGTACTTC
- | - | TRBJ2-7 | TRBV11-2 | CASSLQGLRNHYEQYF | TGTGCCAGCAGTTTGCAGGGGTTAAGGAACCACTACGAGCAGTACTTC
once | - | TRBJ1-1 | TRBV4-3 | CASSQEAGNTEAFF | TGCGCCAGCAGCCAAGAAGCGGGGAACACTGAAGCTTTCTTT
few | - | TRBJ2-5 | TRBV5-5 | CASSLWGVETQYF | TGTGCCAGCAGCCTGTGGGGGGTTGAGACCCAGTACTTC
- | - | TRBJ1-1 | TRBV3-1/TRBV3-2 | CASSQGRNTEAFF | TGTGCCAGCAGCCAGGGCAGAAACACTGAAGCTTTCTTT
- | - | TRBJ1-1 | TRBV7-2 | CASSPTGEAAEAFF | TGTGCCAGCAGCCCAACCGGGGAGGCCGCTGAAGCTTTCTTT
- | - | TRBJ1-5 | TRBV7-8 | CASSSQGISNQPQHF | TGTGCCAGCAGCTCACAGGGTATAAGCAATCAGCCCCAGCATTTT
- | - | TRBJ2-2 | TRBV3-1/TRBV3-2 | CASSQALGRGELFF | TGTGCCAGCAGCCAAGCTTTGGGGCGCGGGGAGCTGTTTTTT
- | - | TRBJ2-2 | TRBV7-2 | CASSRGDSELFF | TGTGCCAGCAGCCGAGGGGACTCGGAGCTGTTTTTT
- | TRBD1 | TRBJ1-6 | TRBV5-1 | CASSAVTGGDAPLHF | TGCGCCAGCAGCGCCGTCACAGGGGGCGATGCACCCCTCCACTTT
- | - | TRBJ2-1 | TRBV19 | CASSIVPTAYNEQFF | TGTGCCAGTAGTATAGTACCCACTGCCTACAATGAGCAGTTCTTC
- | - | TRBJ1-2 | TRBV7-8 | CASSPITETYGYTF | TGTGCCAGCAGCCCAATTACTGAGACTTATGGCTACACCTTC
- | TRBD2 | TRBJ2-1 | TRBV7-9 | CASSHKTSGILNEQFF | TGTGCCAGCAGCCACAAGACTAGCGGGATTTTAAATGAGCAGTTCTTC
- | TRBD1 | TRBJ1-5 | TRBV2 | CASSDDRGSNQPQHF | TGTGCCAGCAGCGACGACAGGGGAAGCAATCAGCCCCAGCATTTT
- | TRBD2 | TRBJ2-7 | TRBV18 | CASSPSLAGALLEQYF | TGTGCCAGCTCCCCTTCTCTAGCGGGAGCATTGCTCGAGCAGTACTTC
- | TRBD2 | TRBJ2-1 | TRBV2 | CAGSPGLASNEQFF | TGTGCCGGCTCGCCGGGACTAGCGAGCAATGAGCAGTTCTTC
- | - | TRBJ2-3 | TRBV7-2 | CASSQGLIDTQYF | TGTGCCAGCAGCCAGGGACTTATTGATACGCAGTATTTT
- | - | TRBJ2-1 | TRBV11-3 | CASSLDRAGGEQFF | TGTGCCAGCAGCTTAGATCGAGCCGGCGGTGAGCAGTTCTTC
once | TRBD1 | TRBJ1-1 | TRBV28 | CASSFLDRVNTEAFF | TGTGCCAGCAGTTTCCTTGACAGGGTGAACACTGAAGCTTTCTTT
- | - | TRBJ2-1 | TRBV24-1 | CATSDGGYNEQFF | TGTGCCACCAGTGATGGCGGGTACAATGAGCAGTTCTTC
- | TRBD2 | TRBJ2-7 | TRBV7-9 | CASNWTSGSPSEDVYEQYF | TGTGCCAGCAACTGGACTAGCGGGAGTCCATCGGAAGACGTCTACGAGCAGTACTTC
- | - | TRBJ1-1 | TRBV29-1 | CSARTGMNTEAFF | TGCAGCGCTCGAACAGGAATGAACACTGAAGCTTTCTTT
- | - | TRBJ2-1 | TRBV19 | CASSIGLTAAHYNEQFF | TGTGCCAGTAGTATAGGCCTCACAGCGGCCCATTACAATGAGCAGTTCTTC
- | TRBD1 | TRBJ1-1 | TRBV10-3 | CATYRGQTYPNTEAFF | TGTGCCACCTACAGGGGGCAAACTTACCCGAACACTGAAGCTTTCTTT
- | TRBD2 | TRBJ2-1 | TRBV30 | CAWSFSGGSFF | TGTGCCTGGAGTTTCTCGGGAGGTTCGTTCTTC
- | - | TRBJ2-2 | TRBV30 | CAWRGVAGANTGELFF | TGTGCCTGGAGGGGGGTGGCAGGGGCGAACACCGGGGAGCTGTTTTTT
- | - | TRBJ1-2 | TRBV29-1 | CSAVTGGNYGYTF | TGCAGCGCCGTGACGGGGGGTAACTATGGCTACACCTTC
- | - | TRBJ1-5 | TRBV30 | CAWNGDNQPQHF | TGTGCCTGGAACGGGGACAATCAGCCCCAGCATTTT
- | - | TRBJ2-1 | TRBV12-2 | CASRLAEQVRGKQFF | TGTGCAAGTCGCTTAGCGGAACAAGTGCGAGGAAAGCAGTTCTTC
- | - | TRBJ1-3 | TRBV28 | CASSFRGNTIYF | TGTGCCAGCAGTTTCCGGGGAAACACCATATATTTT
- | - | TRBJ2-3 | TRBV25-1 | CATSNRDTQYF | TGTGCCACCTCAAACAGGGATACTCAGTATTTT
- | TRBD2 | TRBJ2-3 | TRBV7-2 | CASSWTSGSTDTQYF | TGTGCCAGCAGCTGGACTAGCGGGAGCACAGATACGCAGTATTTT
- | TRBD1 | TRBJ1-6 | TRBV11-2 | CASSPTGGNSPLHF | TGTGCCAGCAGCCCGACAGGGGGGAATTCACCCCTCCACTTT
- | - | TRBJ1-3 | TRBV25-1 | CASSERGTGLSTNTIYF | TGTGCCAGCAGTGAAAGGGGGACGGGCCTCTCAACAAACACCATATATTTT